The clone carrying this T cell receptor (beta chain) was observed a handful of times. This record comes from a study of blood T cells in healthy people across ages. PCR was performed a second time for about 6 to 12 cycles using a sample-barcoded 5' primer and a J-beta primer mix. All cDNA molecules were each tagged by a template-switch adaptor with 12 random nucleotides. One entry per CDR3 protein, called by TCRdb with MiXCR from the 5' RACE reads. Here the sample spans around 1,000,000 distinct CDR3 sequences, 20% to 25% being singletons. This same sample was also part of a study on T cells of mothers and their children. This second study notes: RNA that had been extracted went wholly into cDNA synthesis, at 1.5 ug per 15 ul. Added by the second PCR's M1S primer were sample barcodes and 2-4 random nucleotides. It was found that thymic selection shapes TCR recombination output similarly in related and unrelated pairs.

The sample taken for sequencing was blood. The origin of this receptor is a girl aged 2-15 years in good health.

The CDR3 coding sequence is TGCAGCGTTGGAGCCCCGCAGTATTTT. It codes for CSVGAPQYF. The V and J genes are TRBV29-1 and TRBJ2-3; D remains ambiguous. V was clipped by 4 bases and J by 10 bases, with 6 bases between them. The V gene's germline CDR1 is SQVTM and CDR2 ANQGSEA. The CDR3 has 9 residues.